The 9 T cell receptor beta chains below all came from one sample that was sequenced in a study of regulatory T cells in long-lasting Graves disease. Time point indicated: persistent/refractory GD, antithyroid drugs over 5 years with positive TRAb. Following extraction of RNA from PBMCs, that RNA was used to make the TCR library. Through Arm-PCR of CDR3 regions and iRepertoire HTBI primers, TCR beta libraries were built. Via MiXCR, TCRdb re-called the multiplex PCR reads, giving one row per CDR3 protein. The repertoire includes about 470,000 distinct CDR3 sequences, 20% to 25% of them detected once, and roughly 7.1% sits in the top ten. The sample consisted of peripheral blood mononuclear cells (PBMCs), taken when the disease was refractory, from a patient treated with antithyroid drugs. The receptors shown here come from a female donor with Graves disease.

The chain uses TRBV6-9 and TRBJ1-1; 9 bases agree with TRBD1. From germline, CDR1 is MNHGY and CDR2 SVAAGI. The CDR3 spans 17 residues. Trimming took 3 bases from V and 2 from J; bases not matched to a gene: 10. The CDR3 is CASSYSTGGYGNTEAFF. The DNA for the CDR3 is TGTGCCAGCAGTTACTCCACAGGGGGCTACGGTAACACTGAAGCTTTCTTT.

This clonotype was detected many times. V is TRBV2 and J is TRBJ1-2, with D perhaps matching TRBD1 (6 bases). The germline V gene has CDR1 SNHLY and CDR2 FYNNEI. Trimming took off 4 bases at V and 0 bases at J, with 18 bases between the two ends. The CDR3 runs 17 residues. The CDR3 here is CASSGEQGSGANYGYTF. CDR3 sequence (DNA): TGTGCCAGCAGTGGGGAGCAGGGGAGTGGGGCTAACTATGGCTACACCTTC. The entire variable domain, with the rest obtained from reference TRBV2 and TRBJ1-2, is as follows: EPEVTQTPSHQVTQMGQEVILRCVPISNHLYFYWYRQILGQKVEFLVSFYNNEISEKSEIFDDQFSVERPDGSNFTLKIRSTKLEDSAMYFCASSGEQGSGANYGYTFGSGTRLTVV.

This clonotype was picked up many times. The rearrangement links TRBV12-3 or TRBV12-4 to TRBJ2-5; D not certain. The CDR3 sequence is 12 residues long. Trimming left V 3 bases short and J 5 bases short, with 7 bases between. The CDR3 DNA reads TGTGCCAGCAGTTTCCATACCGAGACCCAGTACTTC. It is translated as CASSFHTETQYF.

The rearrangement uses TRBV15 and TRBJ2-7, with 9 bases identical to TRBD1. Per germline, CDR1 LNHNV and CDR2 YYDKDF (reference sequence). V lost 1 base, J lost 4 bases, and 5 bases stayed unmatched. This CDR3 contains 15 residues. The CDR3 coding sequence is TGTGCCACCAGCAGAGTGACAGGGGGTACGTACGAGCAGTACTTC. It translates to CATSRVTGGTYEQYF. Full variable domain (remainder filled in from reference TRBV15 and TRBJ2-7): DAMVIQNPRYQVTQFGKPVTLSCSQTLNHNVMYWYQQKSSQAPKLLFHYYDKDFNNEADTPDNFQSRRPNTSFCFLDIRSPGLGDTAMYLCATSRVTGGTYEQYFGPGTRLTVT.

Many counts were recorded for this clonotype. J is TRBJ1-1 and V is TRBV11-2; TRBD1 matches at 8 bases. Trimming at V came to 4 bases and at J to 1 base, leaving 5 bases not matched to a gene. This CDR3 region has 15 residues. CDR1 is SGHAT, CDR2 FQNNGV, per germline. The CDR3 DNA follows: TGTGCCAGCAGCTCGGACAGGGTCGCGAACACTGAAGCTTTCTTT. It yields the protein CASSSDRVANTEAFF.

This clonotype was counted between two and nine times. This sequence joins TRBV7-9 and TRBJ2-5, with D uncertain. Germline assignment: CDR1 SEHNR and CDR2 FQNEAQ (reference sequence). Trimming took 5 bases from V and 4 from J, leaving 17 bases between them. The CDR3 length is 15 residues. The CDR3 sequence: CASSHIKGLSETQYF. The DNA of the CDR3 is TGTGCCAGCAGCCATATCAAGGGTTTATCAGAGACCCAGTACTTC.

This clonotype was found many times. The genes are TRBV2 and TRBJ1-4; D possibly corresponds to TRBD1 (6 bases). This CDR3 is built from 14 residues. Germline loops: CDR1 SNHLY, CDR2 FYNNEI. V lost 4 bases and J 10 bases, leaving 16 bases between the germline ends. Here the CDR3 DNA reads TGTGCCAGCAGTGTCCGGGACAAGTCAGGAAAACTGTTTTTT. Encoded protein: CASSVRDKSGKLFF.

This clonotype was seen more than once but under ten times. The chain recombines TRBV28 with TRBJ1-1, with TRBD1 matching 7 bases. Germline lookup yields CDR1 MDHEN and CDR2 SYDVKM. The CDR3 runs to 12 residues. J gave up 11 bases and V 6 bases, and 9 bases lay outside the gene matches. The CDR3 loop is CASSLTGEMAFF. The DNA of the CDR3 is TGTGCCAGCAGCCTCACAGGGGAGATGGCTTTCTTT.

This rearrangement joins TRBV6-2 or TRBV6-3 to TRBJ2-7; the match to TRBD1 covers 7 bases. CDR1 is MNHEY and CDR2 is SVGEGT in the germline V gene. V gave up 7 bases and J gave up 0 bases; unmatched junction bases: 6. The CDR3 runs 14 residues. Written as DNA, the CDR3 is TGTGCCAGCAAGAAGGGACAGCTCTCCTACGAGCAGTACTTC. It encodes CASKKGQLSYEQYF.